The source of this T cell receptor (beta chain) is a study of identical twins. Regarding the study as a whole: Among out-of-frame alpha sequences shared by twins, low generation probability occurred in excess.

Trimming took 0 bases from V and 4 from J, leaving 11 bases between them. The CDR3 loop spans 15 amino acids. CDR1 is SGHDN and CDR2 is FVKESK in the germline V gene. To note about this clonotype: The antigen is not known.

Unique molecular identifiers were present on the cDNA, and a universal primer site came from template switching. TCRdb itself ran the 5' RACE reads through MiXCR, one entry per CDR3 protein. The sample records more than 400,000 distinct CDR3 sequences, 13% to 15% being singletons. The same specimen was also included in a second study, on yellow fever vaccine responses in identical twins. That study adds: Twins reportedly mounted vaccine T cell responses that seemed partly convergent, partly personalized.

The sequenced material came from CD4+ T cells sorted from blood. This TCR was sampled from a young woman in good health. The V call is TRBV14, the J call TRBJ2-3; the D is unclear. The DNA for the CDR3 is TGTGCCAGCAGCCAAGATATGCGGAGCGCAGATACGCAGTATTTT. As protein: CASSQDMRSADTQYF.